Following are 8 T cell receptor beta chains from one sample sequenced in a study of graft-versus-host responses after intestinal transplantation. Assay: immunoSEQ multiplex PCR; the TCRdb copy retains only in-frame clones and omits some. Of around 100,000 clones in the sample, more than 85% are singletons; the top ten hold around 0.98%. These receptors have no identified antigens. Specimen: unstimulated CD4+ T cells sorted from spleen or lymph node cells, collected before transplant. These receptors originate from a human donor who was the organ donor for an intestinal transplant.

This clone occurred a few times. The J gene is TRBJ2-3, the V gene TRBV6-4, with D possibly being TRBD2 (7 bases). CDR1 and CDR2 (germline): MRHNA, SNTAGT. The ends were cut back, 0 bases at V and 4 bases at J, with 8 bases in the middle. This CDR3 contains 14 residues. CDR3 loop: CASSDSGGPDTQYF. CDR3 sequence (DNA): TGTGCCAGCAGTGACTCGGGGGGGCCAGATACGCAGTATTTT.

The chain joins TRBV7-6 to TRBJ2-5; the D is unclear. Trimming took 4 bases from V and 1 from J, leaving 13 bases between them. The V gene's germline CDR1 is SGHVS and CDR2 FNYEAQ. There are 15 residues in the CDR3. CDR3 residues: CASSSEPGLQETQYF. CDR3 bases: TGTGCCAGCAGCTCGGAACCGGGTCTCCAAGAGACCCAGTACTTC.

The chain carries TRBV18 and TRBJ2-1, with D hard to call. Deletions cut 0 bases from V and 5 bases from J, with 5 bases between. The CDR3 length is 13 residues. CDR1 and CDR2 (germline): KGHSH, LQKENI. CDR3 protein: CASSPPENNEQFF. The CDR3 DNA sequence: TGTGCCAGCTCACCACCAGAGAACAATGAGCAGTTCTTC.

This clone was seen only once. The V call is TRBV10-3, the J call TRBJ2-7; D is uncertain. Germline V gene data show CDR1 as ENHRY and CDR2 as SYGVKD. The CDR3 has 11 residues. V was clipped by 2 bases and J by 3 bases, with 2 bases between them. The CDR3 region has the DNA TGTGCCATCAGTGAGGTCTACGAGCAGTACTTC. This codes for CAISEVYEQYF.

In its sample, this clone was seen a few times. The gene calls are TRBV19 and TRBJ2-6, with D possibly being TRBD1 or TRBD2 (5 bases each). The V gene lost 8 bases and the J gene lost 0 bases, with 17 bases spanning the gap. The CDR3 consists of 17 residues. CDR1 and CDR2 from the germline V gene are LNHDA and SQIVND (reference sequence). CDR3 sequence: CASGFLGPFSGANVLTF. CDR3 nucleotide sequence: TGTGCCAGTGGATTTTTGGGACCGTTCTCTGGGGCCAACGTCCTGACTTTC.

DNA for the CDR3: TGTGCCAGCAGCCGTGGACAGGGGATGGGTCGGGGCAATCAGCCCCAGCATTTT. Translation gives CASSRGQGMGRGNQPQHF. The chain is built from TRBV4-2 and TRBJ1-5; 9 bases fit TRBD1. Germline CDR1 and CDR2: LGHNA and YNFKEQ. V lost 4 bases, J lost 2 bases, and 12 bases stayed unmatched. CDR3 size: 18 residues.

The genes are TRBV18 and TRBJ2-7; D is possibly TRBD1 or TRBD2 (5 bases each). CDR1 and CDR2 (germline): KGHSH, LQKENI. CDR3 length: 15 amino acids. Trimming pared 1 base from V and 2 bases from J, leaving 12 bases between. This CDR3 reads CASSPREGQTYEQYF. As DNA, the CDR3 is TGTGCCAGCTCACCACGAGAGGGGCAGACCTACGAGCAGTACTTC.

This chain connects TRBV9 to TRBJ2-7; 8 positions agree with TRBD1. J lost 4 bases, V lost 0 bases, and 9 bases had no gene match. This CDR3 has 16 amino acids. Germline V CDR1 and CDR2: SGDLS, YYNGEE. The CDR3 region is CASSVAAGGRGYEQYF. CDR3 DNA sequence: TGTGCCAGCAGCGTAGCCGCAGGGGGCAGGGGATACGAGCAGTACTTC.